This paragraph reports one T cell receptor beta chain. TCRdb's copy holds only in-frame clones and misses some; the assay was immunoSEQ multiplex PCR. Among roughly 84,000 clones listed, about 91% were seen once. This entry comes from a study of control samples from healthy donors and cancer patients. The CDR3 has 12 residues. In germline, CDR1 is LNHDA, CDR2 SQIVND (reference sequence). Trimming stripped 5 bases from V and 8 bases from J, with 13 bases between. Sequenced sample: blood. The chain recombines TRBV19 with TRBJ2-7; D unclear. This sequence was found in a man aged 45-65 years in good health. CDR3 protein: CASSLGNLKQYF. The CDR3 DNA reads TGTGCCAGTAGTTTAGGCAACCTCAAGCAGTACTTC.